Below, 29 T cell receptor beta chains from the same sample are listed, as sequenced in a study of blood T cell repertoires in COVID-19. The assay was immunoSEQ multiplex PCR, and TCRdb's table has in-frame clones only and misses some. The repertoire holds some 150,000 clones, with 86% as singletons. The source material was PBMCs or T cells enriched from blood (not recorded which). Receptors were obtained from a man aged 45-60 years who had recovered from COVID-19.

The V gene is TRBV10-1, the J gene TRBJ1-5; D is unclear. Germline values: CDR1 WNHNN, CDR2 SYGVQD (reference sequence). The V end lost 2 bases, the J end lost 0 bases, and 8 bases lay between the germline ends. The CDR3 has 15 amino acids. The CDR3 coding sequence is TGCGCCAGCAGTGAGGCCACAAATAGCAATCAGCCCCAGCATTTT. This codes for CASSEATNSNQPQHF.

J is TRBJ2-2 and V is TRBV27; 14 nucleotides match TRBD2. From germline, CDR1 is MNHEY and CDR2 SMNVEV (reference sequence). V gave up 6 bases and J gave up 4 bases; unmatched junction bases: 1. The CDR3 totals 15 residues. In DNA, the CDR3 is TGTGCCAGCAGGGGACTAGCGGGAGTCACCGGGGAGCTGTTTTTT. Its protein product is CASRGLAGVTGELFF.

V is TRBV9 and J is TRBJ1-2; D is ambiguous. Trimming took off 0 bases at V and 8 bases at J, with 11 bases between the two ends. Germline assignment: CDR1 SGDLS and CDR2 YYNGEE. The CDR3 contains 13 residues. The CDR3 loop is CASSVDSRLGYTF. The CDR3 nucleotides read TGTGCCAGCAGCGTAGACAGCCGATTGGGCTACACCTTC.

Written as DNA, the CDR3 is TGTGCCAGCTCACCATCTAGCGGGAAGGAGGTCGAGCAGTACTTC. Protein sequence: CASSPSSGKEVEQYF. The gene calls are TRBV18 and TRBJ2-7, with 9 bases that match TRBD2. With 2 bases clipped from V and 6 bases from J, the junction kept 8 bases outside the gene matches. Germline loops: CDR1 KGHSH, CDR2 LQKENI. The CDR3 loop spans 15 amino acids. The variable domain in full, with the rest retrieved from reference TRBV18 and TRBJ2-7, is NAGVMQNPRHLVRRRGQEARLRCSPMKGHSHVYWYRQLPEEGLKFMVYLQKENIIDESGMPKERFSAEFPKEGPSILRIQQVVRGDSAAYFCASSPSSGKEVEQYFGPGTRLTVT.

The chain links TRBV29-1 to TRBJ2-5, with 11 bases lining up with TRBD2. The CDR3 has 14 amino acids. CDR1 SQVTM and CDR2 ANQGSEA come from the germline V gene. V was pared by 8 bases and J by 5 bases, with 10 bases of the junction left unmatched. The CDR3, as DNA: TGCAGCCAGAGTAGCGGGAGGGCCGGGGAGACCCAGTACTTC. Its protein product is CSQSSGRAGETQYF.

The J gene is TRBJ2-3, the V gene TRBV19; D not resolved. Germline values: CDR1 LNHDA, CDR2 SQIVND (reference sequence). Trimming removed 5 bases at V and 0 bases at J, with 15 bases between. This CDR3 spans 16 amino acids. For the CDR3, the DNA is TGTGCCAGTAGTGCCCTAGGAAAGACTAGCACAGATACGCAGTATTTT. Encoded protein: CASSALGKTSTDTQYF.

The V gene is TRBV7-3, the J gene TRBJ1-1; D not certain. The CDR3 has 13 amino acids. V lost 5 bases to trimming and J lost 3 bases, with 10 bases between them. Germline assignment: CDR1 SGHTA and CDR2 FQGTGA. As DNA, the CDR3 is TGTGCCAGCAGCCCCCCGGGAGACACTGAAGCTTTCTTT. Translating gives CASSPPGDTEAFF.

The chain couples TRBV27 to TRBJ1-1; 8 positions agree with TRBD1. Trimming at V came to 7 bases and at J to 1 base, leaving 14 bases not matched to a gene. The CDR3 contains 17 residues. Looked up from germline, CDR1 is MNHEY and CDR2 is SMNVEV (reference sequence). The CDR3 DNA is TGTGCCAGCACGAGGAAGGGCCAGGGGGCCCGGAACACTGAAGCTTTCTTT. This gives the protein CASTRKGQGARNTEAFF.

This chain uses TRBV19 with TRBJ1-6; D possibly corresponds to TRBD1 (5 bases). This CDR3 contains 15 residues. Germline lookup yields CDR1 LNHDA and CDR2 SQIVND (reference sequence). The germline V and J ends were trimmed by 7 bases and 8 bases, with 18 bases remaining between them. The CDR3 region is CASNVGGVGDSPLHF. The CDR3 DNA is TGTGCCAGTAACGTCGGGGGGGTAGGTGATTCACCCCTCCACTTT. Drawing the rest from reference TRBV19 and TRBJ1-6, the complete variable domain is DGGITQSPKYLFRKEGQNVTLSCEQNLNHDAMYWYRQDPGQGLRLIYYSQIVNDFQKGDIAEGYSVSREKKESFPLTVTSAQKNPTAFYLCASNVGGVGDSPLHFGNGTRLTVT.

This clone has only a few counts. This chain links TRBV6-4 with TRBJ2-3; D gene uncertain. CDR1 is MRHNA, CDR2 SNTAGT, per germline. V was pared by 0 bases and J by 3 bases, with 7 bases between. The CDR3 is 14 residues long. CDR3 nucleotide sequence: TGTGCCAGCAGTGACTCGGCAGAAACAGATACGCAGTATTTT. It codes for CASSDSAETDTQYF.

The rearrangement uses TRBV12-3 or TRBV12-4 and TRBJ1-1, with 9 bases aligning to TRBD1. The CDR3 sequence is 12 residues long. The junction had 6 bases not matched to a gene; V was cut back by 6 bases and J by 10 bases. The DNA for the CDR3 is TGTGCCAGCAGCTGGACAGGGGATGGAGCTTTCTTT. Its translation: CASSWTGDGAFF.

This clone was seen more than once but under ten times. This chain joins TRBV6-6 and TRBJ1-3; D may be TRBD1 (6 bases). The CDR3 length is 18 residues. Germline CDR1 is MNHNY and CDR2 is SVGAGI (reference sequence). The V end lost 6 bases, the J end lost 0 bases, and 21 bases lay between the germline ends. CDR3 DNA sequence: TGTGCCAGCAGACGACAGTCGGGGGGGCTCAGCTCTGGAAACACCATATATTTT. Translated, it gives CASRRQSGGLSSGNTIYF.

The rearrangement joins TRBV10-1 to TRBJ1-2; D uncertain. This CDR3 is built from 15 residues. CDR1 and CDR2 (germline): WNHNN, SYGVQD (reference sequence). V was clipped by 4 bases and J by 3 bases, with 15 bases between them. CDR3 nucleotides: TGCGCCAGCAGTGTCCCTCCCCGAGCTCACTATGGCTACACCTTC. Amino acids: CASSVPPRAHYGYTF.

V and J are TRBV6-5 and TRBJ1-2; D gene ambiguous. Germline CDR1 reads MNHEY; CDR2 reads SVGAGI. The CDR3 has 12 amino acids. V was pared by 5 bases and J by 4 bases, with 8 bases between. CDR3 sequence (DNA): TGTGCCAGCAGTCCCGGAGCCTATGGCTACACCTTC. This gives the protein CASSPGAYGYTF.

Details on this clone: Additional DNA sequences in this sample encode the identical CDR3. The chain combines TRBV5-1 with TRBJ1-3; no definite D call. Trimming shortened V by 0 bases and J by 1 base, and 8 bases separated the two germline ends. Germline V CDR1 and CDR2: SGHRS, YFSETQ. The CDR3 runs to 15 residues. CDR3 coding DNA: TGCGCCAGCAGCTTGGCGCCGGGATCTGGAAACACCATATATTTT. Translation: CASSLAPGSGNTIYF.

The CDR3 DNA is TGTGCCACCAGTGATCCATTAGGGGCTGGAGATACGCAGTATTTT. Translating gives CATSDPLGAGDTQYF. The V gene is TRBV24-1, the J gene TRBJ2-3, with D possibly matching TRBD1 (5 bases). Germline V CDR1 and CDR2: KGHDR, SFDVKD. Trimming left V 3 bases short and J 5 bases short, with 14 bases between. This CDR3 contains 15 residues.

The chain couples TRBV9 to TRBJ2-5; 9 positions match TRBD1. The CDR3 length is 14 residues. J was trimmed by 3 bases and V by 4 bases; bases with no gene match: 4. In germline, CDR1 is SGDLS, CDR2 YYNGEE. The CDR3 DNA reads TGTGCCAGCAGCATTAGGACAGGGGAAGAGACCCAGTACTTC. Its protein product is CASSIRTGEETQYF. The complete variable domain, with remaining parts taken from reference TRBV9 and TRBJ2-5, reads DSGVTQTPKHLITATGQRVTLRCSPRSGDLSVYWYQQSLDQGLQFLIQYYNGEERAKGNILERFSAQQFPDLHSELNLSSLELGDSALYFCASSIRTGEETQYFGPGTRLLVL.

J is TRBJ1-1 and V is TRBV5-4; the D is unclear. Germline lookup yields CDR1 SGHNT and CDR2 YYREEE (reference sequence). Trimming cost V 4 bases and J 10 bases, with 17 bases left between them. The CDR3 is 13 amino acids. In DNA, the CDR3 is TGTGCCAGCAGCCCGGAGGCAGGAGTGTTAGCTTTCTTT. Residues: CASSPEAGVLAFF.

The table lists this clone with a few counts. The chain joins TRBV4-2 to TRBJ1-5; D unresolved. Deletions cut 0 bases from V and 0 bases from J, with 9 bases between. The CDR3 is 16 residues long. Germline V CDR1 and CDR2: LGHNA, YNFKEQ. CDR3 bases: TGTGCCAGCAGCCAAGAGGGAGGGTATAGCAATCAGCCCCAGCATTTT. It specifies CASSQEGGYSNQPQHF.

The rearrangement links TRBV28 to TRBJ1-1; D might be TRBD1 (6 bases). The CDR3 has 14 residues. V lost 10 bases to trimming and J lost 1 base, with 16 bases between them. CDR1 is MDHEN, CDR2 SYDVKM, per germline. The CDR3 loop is CAIWGRRSNTEAFF. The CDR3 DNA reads TGTGCCATCTGGGGGCGACGATCGAACACTGAAGCTTTCTTT.

CDR3 protein: CASSQEETGYTGELFF. The CDR3 region has the DNA TGCGCCAGCAGCCAGGAGGAGACAGGGTACACCGGGGAGCTGTTTTTT. V and J are TRBV5-1 and TRBJ2-2; 7 bases match TRBD1. CDR3 length: 16 amino acids. Trimming took 4 bases from V and 3 from J; bases not matched to a gene: 9. Germline CDR1 is SGHRS and CDR2 is YFSETQ.

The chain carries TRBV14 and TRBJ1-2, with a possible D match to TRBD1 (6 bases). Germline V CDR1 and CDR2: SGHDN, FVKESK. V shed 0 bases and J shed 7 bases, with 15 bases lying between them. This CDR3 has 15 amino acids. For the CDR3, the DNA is TGTGCCAGCAGCCAAGATGTCCACAGGGTCGCTGGCTACACCTTC. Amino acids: CASSQDVHRVAGYTF.

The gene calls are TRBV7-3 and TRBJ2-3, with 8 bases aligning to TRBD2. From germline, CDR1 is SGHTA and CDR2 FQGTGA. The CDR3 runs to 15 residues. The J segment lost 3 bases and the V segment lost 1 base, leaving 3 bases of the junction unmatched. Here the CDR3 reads CASSLIAGPTDTQYF. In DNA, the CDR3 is TGTGCCAGCAGCTTAATAGCGGGGCCGACAGATACGCAGTATTTT.

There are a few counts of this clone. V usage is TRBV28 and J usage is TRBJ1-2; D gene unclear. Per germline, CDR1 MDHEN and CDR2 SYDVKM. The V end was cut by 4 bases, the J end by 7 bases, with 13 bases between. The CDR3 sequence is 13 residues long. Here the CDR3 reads CASSSRPSGGYTF. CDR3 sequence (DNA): TGTGCCAGCAGTTCCCGGCCAAGCGGTGGCTACACCTTC.

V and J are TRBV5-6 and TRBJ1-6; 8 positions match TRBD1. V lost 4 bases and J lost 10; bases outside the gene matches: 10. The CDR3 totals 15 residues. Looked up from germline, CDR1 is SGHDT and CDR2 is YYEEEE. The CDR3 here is CASSLWTGTKSPLHF. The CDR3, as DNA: TGTGCCAGCAGCCTTTGGACAGGGACAAAGTCACCCCTCCACTTT.

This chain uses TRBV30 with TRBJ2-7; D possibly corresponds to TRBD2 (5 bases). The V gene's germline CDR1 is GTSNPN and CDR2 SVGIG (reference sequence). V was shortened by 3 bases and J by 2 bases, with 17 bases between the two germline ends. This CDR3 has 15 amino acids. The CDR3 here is CAWRGGPNLAYEQYF. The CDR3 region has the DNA TGTGCCTGGAGGGGCGGGCCCAACCTTGCCTACGAGCAGTACTTC.

The CDR3 is CASSLGEGQGDSPLHF. The CDR3 bases are TGTGCCAGCAGCTTAGGCGAGGGACAGGGGGATTCACCCCTCCACTTT. V usage is TRBV7-8 and J usage is TRBJ1-6, with 11 bases identical to TRBD1. V trimming: 1 base; J trimming: 8 bases; junction bases outside the gene matches: 4. CDR1 and CDR2 (germline): SGHVS, FQNEAQ. This CDR3 region has 16 residues.

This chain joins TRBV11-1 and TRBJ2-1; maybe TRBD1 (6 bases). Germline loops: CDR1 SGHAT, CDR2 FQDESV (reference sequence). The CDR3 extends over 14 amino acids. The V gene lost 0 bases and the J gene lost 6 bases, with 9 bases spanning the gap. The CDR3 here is CASSLALQGNEQFF. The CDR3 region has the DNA TGTGCCAGCAGCTTAGCCCTACAGGGCAATGAGCAGTTCTTC.

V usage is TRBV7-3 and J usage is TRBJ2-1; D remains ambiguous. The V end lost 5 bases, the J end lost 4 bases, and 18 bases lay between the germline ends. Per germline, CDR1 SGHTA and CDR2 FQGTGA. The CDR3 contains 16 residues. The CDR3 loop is CASSPRHLVPYNEQFF. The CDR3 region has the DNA TGTGCCAGCAGCCCCCGTCACCTAGTACCGTACAATGAGCAGTTCTTC.